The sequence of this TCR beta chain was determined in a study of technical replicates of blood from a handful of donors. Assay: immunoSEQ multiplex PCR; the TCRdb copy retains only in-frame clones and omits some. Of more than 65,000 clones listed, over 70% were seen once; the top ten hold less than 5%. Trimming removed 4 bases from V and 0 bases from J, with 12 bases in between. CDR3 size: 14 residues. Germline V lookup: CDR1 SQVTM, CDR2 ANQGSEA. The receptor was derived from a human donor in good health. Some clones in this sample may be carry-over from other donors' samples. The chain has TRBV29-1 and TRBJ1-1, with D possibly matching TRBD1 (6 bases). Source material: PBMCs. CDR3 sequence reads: CSVGGGAVNTEAFF. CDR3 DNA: TGCAGCGTTGGGGGGGGCGCGGTGAACACTGAAGCTTTCTTT.